These 18 T cell receptor beta chains were sequenced from one sample in a study of T cells after yellow fever vaccination. MiXCR, run by TCRdb on the 5' RACE reads, gives a single entry per CDR3 protein. The sample lists more than 450,000 distinct CDR3 sequences; roughly 22% were seen once. The sequences come from PBMCs, collected less than 25 days after the first yellow fever vaccination. The receptors stem from a man in his late teens or twenties who received the YFV17D yellow fever vaccine.

This clonotype was picked up many times. The chain links TRBV7-2 to TRBJ2-2; D may be TRBD1 (6 bases). Germline values: CDR1 SGHTA, CDR2 FQGNSA. The CDR3 has 16 amino acids. Trimming removed 2 bases at V and 5 bases at J, with 15 bases between. Here the CDR3 DNA reads TGTGCCAGCAGCTTAACGACGGGACACCCGACCGGGGAGCTGTTTTTT. This translates into CASSLTTGHPTGELFF.

V is TRBV11-1 and J is TRBJ2-7; D gene unclear. This CDR3 region has 13 residues. V lost 1 base to trimming and J lost 4 bases, with 8 bases between them. Germline loops: CDR1 SGHAT, CDR2 FQDESV (reference sequence). DNA of the CDR3: TGTGCCAGCAGCTTAGAGCCTAAGTACGAGCAGTACTTC. Encoded protein: CASSLEPKYEQYF.

This clonotype was counted between two and nine times. The V gene is TRBV5-1, the J gene TRBJ1-1; TRBD1 agrees at 7 bases. Germline V gives CDR1 SGHRS, CDR2 YFSETQ. V was pared by 4 bases and J by 12 bases, with 12 bases of the junction left unmatched. The CDR3 is 13 residues long. The CDR3 region has the DNA TGCGCCAGCAGCCTCCCGGGACAGAGTAATACTTTCTTT. This sequence encodes CASSLPGQSNTFF.

This clonotype was seen more than once but under ten times. V usage is TRBV7-9 and J usage is TRBJ2-7; D uncertain. The CDR3 sequence is 14 residues long. Germline V gene sequence: CDR1 SEHNR, CDR2 FQNEAQ (reference sequence). Trimming took 1 base from V and 0 from J, leaving 7 bases between them. CDR3 protein: CASSLGGFSYEQYF. DNA of the CDR3: TGTGCCAGCAGCTTAGGTGGGTTCTCCTACGAGCAGTACTTC. Complete variable domain (other parts from reference TRBV7-9 and TRBJ2-7): DTGVSQNPRHKITKRGQNVTFRCDPISEHNRLYWYRQTLGQGPEFLTYFQNEAQLEKSRLLSDRFSAERPKGSFSTLEIQRTEQGDSAMYLCASSLGGFSYEQYFGPGTRLTVT.

V is TRBV7-6 and J is TRBJ2-7; 11 nucleotides agree with TRBD2. Germline CDR1 is SGHVS and CDR2 is FNYEAQ. CDR3 length: 16 amino acids. The V gene end was trimmed by 4 bases and the J gene end by 3 bases; junction bases not matched to a gene: 8. Here the CDR3 DNA reads TGTGCCAGCAGCTCCAAACTAGCGGGGGCTCACTACGAGCAGTACGTC. Translation gives CASSSKLAGAHYEQYV.

This clonotype was observed a few times. This sequence joins TRBV7-8 and TRBJ1-2; D is perhaps TRBD1 (5 bases). Per germline, CDR1 SGHVS and CDR2 FQNEAQ. V lost 8 bases, J lost 3 bases, and 13 bases lay in between. This CDR3 has 13 amino acids. CDR3 region: CASGWRGDYGYTF. The CDR3 region has the DNA TGTGCCAGCGGGTGGAGGGGCGACTATGGCTACACCTTC. The full variable domain, completed using reference TRBV7-8 and TRBJ1-2, is GAGVSQSPRYKVAKRGQDVALRCDPISGHVSLFWYQQALGQGPEFLTYFQNEAQLDKSGLPSDRFFAERPEGSVSTLKIQRTQQEDSAVYLCASGWRGDYGYTFGSGTRLTVV.

This clonotype was observed once. The chain recombines TRBV20-1 with TRBJ2-5; 11 positions agree with TRBD2. Trimming at V came to 5 bases and at J to 3 bases, leaving 8 bases not matched to a gene. This CDR3 has 15 residues. Germline CDR1 and CDR2: DFQATT and SNEGSKA (reference sequence). Here the CDR3 reads CSAHRGLAEKETQYF. Here the CDR3 DNA reads TGCAGTGCTCACCGGGGACTAGCGGAAAAAGAGACCCAGTACTTC.

The rearrangement links TRBV30 to TRBJ2-7; D gene ambiguous. The ends were cut back, 2 bases at V and 5 bases at J, with 10 bases in the middle. The CDR3 spans 12 residues. The germline V gene encodes CDR1 GTSNPN and CDR2 SVGIG (reference sequence). CDR3 protein: CAWSWVVHEQYF. The CDR3 bases are TGTGCCTGGAGTTGGGTGGTCCACGAGCAGTACTTC. Variable domain in full (rest from reference TRBV30 and TRBJ2-7): SQTIHQWPATLVQPVGSPLSLECTVEGTSNPNLYWYRQAAGRGLQLLFYSVGIGQISSEVPQNLSASRPQDRQFILSSKKLLLSDSGFYLCAWSWVVHEQYFGPGTRLTVT.

The sample holds a few counts of this clonotype. The chain couples TRBV7-3 to TRBJ2-3; 11 bases match TRBD2. The J segment lost 4 bases and the V segment lost 5 bases, leaving 8 bases of the junction unmatched. CDR1 and CDR2 from the germline V gene are SGHTA and FQGTGA. There are 16 residues in the CDR3. The CDR3 is CASSVSGGAPPDTQYF. In DNA form, the CDR3 reads TGTGCCAGCAGCGTTAGCGGGGGGGCCCCCCCAGATACGCAGTATTTT.

Here the CDR3 reads CASSEAVKLFF. DNA of the CDR3: TGTGCCAGCAGTGAAGCCGTAAAACTGTTTTTT. The chain carries TRBV2 and TRBJ1-4; the D is unclear. Trimming pared 0 bases from V and 10 bases from J, leaving 3 bases between. CDR1 and CDR2 (germline): SNHLY, FYNNEI. The CDR3 loop spans 11 amino acids.

The rearrangement uses TRBV20-1 and TRBJ1-1; D is uncertain. CDR3 length: 12 residues. In germline, CDR1 is DFQATT, CDR2 SNEGSKA (reference sequence). V dropped 3 bases and J dropped 4 bases, with 9 bases sitting between them. The CDR3 DNA is TGCAGTGCTAGCCTTGGTGTCACTGAAGCTTTCTTT. Its translation is CSASLGVTEAFF.

This sequence joins TRBV5-5 and TRBJ1-2, with a tentative D call TRBD1 (5 bases). Germline V lookup: CDR1 SGHKS, CDR2 YYEKEE (reference sequence). Trimming removed 0 bases at V and 6 bases at J, with 18 bases between. The CDR3 contains 16 residues. The CDR3 protein is CASSLVGGQWGDGYTF. The DNA of the CDR3 is TGTGCCAGCAGCTTGGTAGGCGGGCAGTGGGGCGATGGCTACACCTTC.

V gene TRBV27 combines with J gene TRBJ2-6; D unresolved. CDR1 and CDR2 (germline): MNHEY, SMNVEV (reference sequence). The length of the CDR3 is 18 residues. The germline V and J ends were trimmed by 3 bases and 0 bases, with 15 bases remaining between them. As DNA, the CDR3 is TGTGCCAGCAGTTTCCTGAGACGGCCTCTCTCTGGGGCCAACGTCCTGACTTTC. Its protein is CASSFLRRPLSGANVLTF.

The sample holds a few counts of this clonotype. The J gene is TRBJ1-1, the V gene TRBV4-2, with D unresolved. The CDR3 runs to 13 residues. CDR1 and CDR2 (germline): LGHNA, YNFKEQ. The V end was cut by 1 base, the J end by 8 bases, with 11 bases between. The CDR3 sequence is CASSQGYIREAFF. The CDR3 DNA is TGTGCCAGCAGCCAAGGATATATTCGAGAAGCTTTCTTT.

This clonotype was seen more than once but under ten times. The chain combines TRBV5-1 with TRBJ1-1, with 7 bases matching TRBD1. The junction had 7 bases not matched to a gene; V was cut back by 0 bases and J by 5 bases. CDR3 size: 15 residues. CDR1 SGHRS and CDR2 YFSETQ come from the germline V gene. CDR3 protein: CASSLAPGGVTEAFF. CDR3 in DNA: TGCGCCAGCAGCTTGGCACCAGGGGGAGTAACTGAAGCTTTCTTT.

There are a few counts of this clonotype. The chain combines TRBV5-1 with TRBJ1-6; perhaps TRBD1 as D (6 bases). This CDR3 is built from 19 residues. Germline V lookup: CDR1 SGHRS, CDR2 YFSETQ. V lost 0 bases to trimming and J lost 7 bases, with 23 bases between them. The DNA of the CDR3 is TGCGCCAGCAGCTTGGATCGGGGGGCTTTAAATTCTTGGAATTCACCCCTCCACTTT. Its translation: CASSLDRGALNSWNSPLHF. Variable domain in full (rest from reference TRBV5-1 and TRBJ1-6): KAGVTQTPRYLIKTRGQQVTLSCSPISGHRSVSWYQQTPGQGLQFLFEYFSETQRNKGNFPGRFSGRQFSNSRSEMNVSTLELGDSALYLCASSLDRGALNSWNSPLHFGNGTRLTVT.

This clonotype was seen a single time. The gene calls are TRBV20-1 and TRBJ1-2; D may be TRBD1 (5 bases). Trimming took off 0 bases at V and 7 bases at J, with 12 bases between the two ends. Germline CDR1 and CDR2: DFQATT and SNEGSKA (reference sequence). The length of the CDR3 is 13 residues. The CDR3 DNA reads as TGCAGTGCTAGAGATGCAGGGTCGTTTGGCTACACCTTC. Translating gives CSARDAGSFGYTF.

This clonotype was observed a few times. This rearrangement joins TRBV29-1 to TRBJ2-3; TRBD1 matches at 9 bases. The CDR3 has 14 residues. The junction had 7 bases not matched to a gene; V was cut back by 3 bases and J by 6 bases. Germline CDR1 and CDR2: SQVTM and ANQGSEA. The CDR3 DNA is TGCAGCGTTGATCTCCAGGGACAGGGCGATACGCAGTATTTT. As protein: CSVDLQGQGDTQYF.